The 27 T cell receptor beta chains reported below all come from one sample, sequenced in a study of T cell repertoires in cytomegalovirus infection (dated 2019 in TCRdb). Interpreted using the paper, the treatment or condition label stands for: in vitro stimulation with specific CMV peptide epitopes to enrich CMV-specific T cells. TCRdb shows the sequencer as Illumina HiSeq 1500. TCRdb applied fastp at Q25 and MiXCR to the public reads, then kept only in-frame beta chains. Each entry merges the rows of one CDR3 protein and shows their most common DNA and genes. In this sample the table shows hundreds of thousands of distinct CDR3 sequences, approximately 46% of which occur a single time. The ten largest account for around 44% of the sample. Their cognate antigens are unknown. Sequenced here: cultured PBMCs, sampled from culture after CMV antigen stimulation. The receptors were gathered from a human donor in good health (CMV status not recorded). Some clones in this sample may be carry-over from other donors' samples.

This clonotype was recorded a few times. V is TRBV10-3 and J is TRBJ2-3; 9 bases are shared with TRBD1. Trimming at V came to 3 bases and at J to 3 bases, leaving 1 base not matched to a gene. This CDR3 comprises 14 residues. CDR1 and CDR2 (germline): ENHRY, SYGVKD. In DNA, the CDR3 is TGTGCCATCAGTGACGGGACAGGGACAGATACGCAGTATTTT. As protein: CAISDGTGTDTQYF.

V is TRBV12-3 or TRBV12-4 and J is TRBJ2-4; D gene unclear. Trimming left V 6 bases short and J 0 bases short, with 9 bases between. This CDR3 has 14 amino acids. The CDR3 loop is CASSPLVAKNIQYF. DNA for the CDR3: TGTGCCAGCAGCCCTCTAGTAGCCAAAAACATTCAGTACTTC.

A few counts support this clonotype. The chain joins TRBV5-1 to TRBJ1-1; 8 nucleotides match TRBD1. Germline values: CDR1 SGHRS, CDR2 YFSETQ. The J segment lost 1 base and the V segment lost 4 bases, leaving 9 bases of the junction unmatched. The CDR3 is made up of 16 amino acids. CDR3 amino acids: CASSRQWTGRNTEAFF. The CDR3 DNA follows: TGCGCCAGCAGCCGCCAATGGACAGGGAGGAACACTGAAGCTTTCTTT.

Comment on this clonotype: Compared with germline, one end of the junction differs, possibly owing to a read error. J is TRBJ2-3 and V is TRBV5-4, with D unclear. Germline V CDR1 and CDR2: SGHNT, YYREEE (reference sequence). This CDR3 contains 14 residues. CDR3 nucleotide sequence: TGTGCCAGCAGCTTGTCAGGTAGCACAGATTCGCAGTATTTT. This sequence encodes CASSLSGSTDSQYF. The entire variable domain, with the rest obtained from reference TRBV5-4 and TRBJ2-3, is as follows: ETGVTQSPTHLIKTRGQQVTLRCSSQSGHNTVSWYQQALGQGPQFIFQYYREEENGRGNFPPRFSGLQFPNYSSELNVNALELDDSALYLCASSLSGSTDSQYFGPGTRLTVL.

V gene TRBV12-3 or TRBV12-4 combines with J gene TRBJ2-5; TRBD1 is a possible D gene (6 bases). With 6 bases removed from V and 2 bases from J, the gap between germline ends came to 22 bases. This CDR3 region has 17 residues. CDR3 nucleotides: TGTGCCAGCAGGTCGGGACCCCGAGGGGGTCCTCAAGAGACCCAGTACTTC. Translation gives CASRSGPRGGPQETQYF.

This clonotype was seen at least ten times. The J gene is TRBJ1-2, the V gene TRBV7-2, with unresolved D. The length of the CDR3 is 16 residues. CDR1 is SGHTA, CDR2 FQGNSA, per germline. V lost 6 bases to trimming and J lost 1 base, with 18 bases between them. CDR3: CASSLGGGPYNYGYTF. CDR3 nucleotide sequence: TGTGCCAGCAGTCTAGGTGGAGGTCCATATAACTATGGCTACACCTTC.

The rearrangement uses TRBV20-1 and TRBJ2-1; unclear D gene. There are 13 residues in the CDR3. Germline V gives CDR1 DFQATT, CDR2 SNEGSKA (reference sequence). V was trimmed by 5 bases and J by 0 bases, leaving 8 bases between them. CDR3 coding DNA: TGCAGTGCTTTCCTCCTCTCCTACAATGAGCAGTTCTTC. As protein: CSAFLLSYNEQFF.

The chain couples TRBV11-2 to TRBJ2-2, with 13 bases aligning to TRBD2. CDR3 length: 17 residues. Per the germline V gene, CDR1 is SGHAT and CDR2 is FQNNGV. Trimming removed 5 bases from V and 4 bases from J; junction bases left unmatched: 7. The DNA for the CDR3 is TGTGCCAGCAGCCTGTGGGGGACTAGCGGGACCACCGGGGAGCTGTTTTTT. This encodes CASSLWGTSGTTGELFF.

This clonotype was detected many times. The chain joins TRBV7-2 to TRBJ2-7, with D possibly TRBD1 on 5 matching bases. The CDR3 extends over 14 amino acids. Trimming stripped 3 bases from V and 4 bases from J, with 13 bases between. In germline, CDR1 is SGHTA, CDR2 FQGNSA. The CDR3 bases are TGTGCCAGCAGCTTTTCACAGGTTGGGTACGAGCAGTACTTC. Its protein is CASSFSQVGYEQYF.

This clonotype has a handful of counts. The gene calls are TRBV7-9 and TRBJ2-1, with 13 bases that match TRBD2. The J segment lost 5 bases and the V segment lost 5 bases, leaving 6 bases of the junction unmatched. The CDR3 loop spans 16 amino acids. Per the germline V gene, CDR1 is SEHNR and CDR2 is FQNEAQ (reference sequence). CDR3 sequence: CASSPRLAGGHNEQFF. In DNA, the CDR3 is TGTGCCAGCAGCCCCCGACTAGCGGGAGGACACAATGAGCAGTTCTTC.

V is TRBV6-5 and J is TRBJ2-1; tentatively, D is TRBD1 (6 bases). Between the trimmed V and J ends, which lost 5 bases and 0 bases, there was a span of 14 bases. The germline V gene encodes CDR1 MNHEY and CDR2 SVGAGI. CDR3 length: 16 residues. CDR3 protein: CASSKGQIYSYNEQFF. CDR3 bases: TGTGCCAGCAGTAAAGGACAGATTTACTCCTACAATGAGCAGTTCTTC.

This sequence joins TRBV19 and TRBJ1-5; D remains unclear. This CDR3 spans 14 amino acids. The germline gives CDR1 LNHDA, CDR2 SQIVND (reference sequence). V dropped 5 bases and J dropped 4 bases, with 12 bases sitting between them. Here the CDR3 reads CASSPLWVNQPQHF. The CDR3 DNA reads TGTGCCAGTAGTCCCCTCTGGGTAAATCAGCCCCAGCATTTT. Variable domain in full (rest from reference TRBV19 and TRBJ1-5): DGGITQSPKYLFRKEGQNVTLSCEQNLNHDAMYWYRQDPGQGLRLIYYSQIVNDFQKGDIAEGYSVSREKKESFPLTVTSAQKNPTAFYLCASSPLWVNQPQHFGDGTRLSIL.

The rearrangement links TRBV4-3 to TRBJ1-3; D gene uncertain. CDR1 is LGHNA and CDR2 is YSLEER in the germline V gene. V dropped 4 bases and J dropped 3 bases, with 16 bases sitting between them. The CDR3 has 16 amino acids. The CDR3 nucleotides are TGCGCCAGCAGCCCCGGCCTTGCTCGGGGTGGAAACACCATATATTTT. It specifies CASSPGLARGGNTIYF.

J is TRBJ2-7 and V is TRBV19; D gene unclear. The CDR3 has 13 amino acids. CDR1 LNHDA and CDR2 SQIVND come from the germline V gene (reference sequence). V was cut by 9 bases and J by 3 bases, with 15 bases left in between. The CDR3 region has the DNA TGTGCCAGCTCCCCGGGCAGAGTCTACGAGCAGTACTTC. Translating it yields CASSPGRVYEQYF.

This clonotype was counted a few times. Given the absence of the conserved phenylalanine or tryptophan at the CDR3 end, a read error is likely. It is unclear where the CDR3 begins or ends on the DNA, so no DNA is shown, and the CDR3 is as TCRdb lists it. The chain carries TRBV7-2 and TRBJ2-5; whether TRBD2, the table's D call, matches the DNA was not checked. The CDR3 totals 13 residues, both ends included. CDR1 and CDR2 (germline): SGHTA, FQGNSA. The CDR3 region is CASSLYSGSNQTL.

This clonotype came up a few times. The chain uses TRBV6-1 and TRBJ2-7; TRBD1 matches 10 bases. The CDR3 extends over 15 amino acids. Germline V gene data show CDR1 as MNHNS and CDR2 as SASEGT. Germline trimming cut 2 bases from V and 2 bases from J; bases unmatched to any gene: 3. The DNA for the CDR3 is TGTGCCAGCAGTGAAATCGGGACAGGGGCCTACGAGCAGTACTTC. Translated: CASSEIGTGAYEQYF.

This clonotype was counted ten times or more. The chain employs TRBV7-6 and TRBJ2-1; D remains unclear. This CDR3 has 13 amino acids. V dropped 0 bases and J dropped 9 bases, with 9 bases sitting between them. CDR1 is SGHVS and CDR2 is FNYEAQ in the germline V gene. CDR3 in DNA: TGTGCCAGCAGCTTAGCGCTGTTGGGTGAGCAGTTCTTC. Protein sequence: CASSLALLGEQFF.

The J gene is TRBJ2-1, the V gene TRBV12-3 or TRBV12-4; D is possibly TRBD2 (6 bases). The CDR3 sequence is 13 residues long. V gave up 7 bases and J gave up 4 bases, with 11 bases separating them. The CDR3 nucleotides are TGTGCCAGCACCCCCGGGAGTTACAATGAGCAGTTCTTC. This sequence encodes CASTPGSYNEQFF.

The V and J genes are TRBV7-4 and TRBJ1-2; 8 bases are shared with TRBD1. The V and J ends lost 4 bases and 4 bases, in that order; junction bases with no gene match: 5. Germline assignment: CDR1 SGHVT and CDR2 SQSDAQ. The CDR3 runs 14 residues. The CDR3, as DNA: TGTGCCAGCAGCTCCCAGGGGGCGAGCTATGGCTACACCTTC. Translation: CASSSQGASYGYTF.

This clonotype has more than one count but fewer than ten. V is TRBV7-9 and J is TRBJ1-2; unclear D gene. The germline V and J ends were trimmed by 2 bases and 0 bases, with 10 bases remaining between them. CDR3 length equals 15 residues. Germline-derived CDR1 and CDR2 are SEHNR and FQNEAQ (reference sequence). CDR3 DNA sequence: TGTGCCAGCAGCTTATCTGAAGTTCCTAACTATGGCTACACCTTC. It encodes CASSLSEVPNYGYTF.

The gene calls are TRBV10-3 and TRBJ2-2, with 9 positions matching TRBD1. The germline CDR1 and CDR2 sequences are ENHRY and SYGVKD. V lost 3 bases and J lost 5; bases outside the gene matches: 7. The CDR3 is made up of 16 amino acids. CDR3: CAISEKTGGRTGELFF. The CDR3 nucleotides read TGTGCCATCAGTGAAAAGACAGGGGGACGGACCGGGGAGCTGTTTTTT.

V gene TRBV4-1 combines with J gene TRBJ2-1; a possible D gene is TRBD2 (6 bases). CDR3 size: 16 residues. V was cut by 0 bases and J by 9 bases, with 18 bases left in between. The germline gives CDR1 MGHRA, CDR2 YSYEKL. CDR3 in DNA: TGCGCCAGCAGCCAAGATCGGGCGGACCACGGGGGTGAGCAGTTCTTC. It specifies CASSQDRADHGGEQFF.

V gene TRBV20-1 combines with J gene TRBJ2-7, with 8 bases aligning to TRBD2. The CDR3 consists of 12 residues. The V gene's germline CDR1 is DFQATT and CDR2 SNEGSKA (reference sequence). The V gene end was trimmed by 1 base and the J gene end by 6 bases; junction bases not matched to a gene: 2. For the CDR3, the DNA is TGCAGTGCTAGAGCGGGAGGGGGCGAGCAGTACTTC. Translated: CSARAGGGEQYF.

This clonotype appeared a few times. The rearrangement uses TRBV7-6 and TRBJ2-1; D is possibly TRBD2 (5 bases). Germline CDR1 reads SGHVS; CDR2 reads FNYEAQ. There are 13 residues in the CDR3. V was cut by 5 bases and J by 9 bases, with 14 bases left in between. Written as DNA, the CDR3 is TGTGCCAGCAGCACCCTCCCGCGGGTTGAGCAGTTCTTC. Translated: CASSTLPRVEQFF.

The rearrangement uses TRBV28 and TRBJ2-3, with unresolved D. Between the trimmed V and J ends, which lost 6 bases and 1 base, there was a span of 5 bases. The germline gives CDR1 MDHEN, CDR2 SYDVKM. The CDR3 runs 12 residues. The CDR3: CASRLGTDTQYF. In nucleotides, the CDR3 is TGTGCCAGCAGACTGGGCACAGATACGCAGTATTTT.

This chain uses TRBV4-1 with TRBJ2-1; 11 nucleotides match TRBD2. V was pared by 1 base and J by 7 bases, with 6 bases of the junction left unmatched. This CDR3 is built from 16 residues. Germline lookup yields CDR1 MGHRA and CDR2 YSYEKL. CDR3 residues: CASSQVAGGPKNEQFF. The DNA of the CDR3 is TGCGCCAGCAGCCAAGTAGCGGGAGGGCCAAAAAATGAGCAGTTCTTC.

This clonotype showed up just a few times. V usage is TRBV19 and J usage is TRBJ2-2; D is perhaps TRBD1 or TRBD2 (6 bases each). The CDR3 has 15 residues. The V gene's germline CDR1 is LNHDA and CDR2 SQIVND (reference sequence). Between the trimmed V and J ends, which lost 6 bases and 6 bases, there was a span of 17 bases. The CDR3 sequence: CASSPGAGYPGELFF. The DNA for the CDR3 is TGTGCCAGTAGCCCAGGGGCGGGATATCCCGGGGAGCTGTTTTTT.